The 21 T cell receptor beta chains reported below all come from one sample, sequenced in a study of breast tumors, draining lymph nodes, adjacent tissues. TCRdb itself ran the multiplex PCR reads through MiXCR, one entry per CDR3 protein. The repertoire includes about 270,000 distinct CDR3 sequences, about 30% of them detected once, and roughly 1.1% sits in the top ten. Samples came from axillary lymph nodes draining the breast cancer. Sequencing input: axillary lymph node tissue. The receptors come from a female donor with breast cancer. Some clones in this sample may be carry-over from other donors' samples.

The sample holds a few counts of this clonotype. Since a much larger clone is just one base distant, this may be a read error. The rearrangement joins TRBV7-8 to TRBJ2-1; D unresolved. Per the germline V gene, CDR1 is SGHVS and CDR2 is FQNEAQ. The CDR3 covers 15 residues. V was cut by 5 bases and J by 0 bases, with 11 bases left in between. CDR3 in DNA: TGTGCCAGCAGCATTAGCAGGACCTCCTACAATGAGCAGTTCTTC. It specifies CASSISRTSYNEQFF.

In this sample, this clonotype turned up many times. The chain combines TRBV6-6 with TRBJ2-2; TRBD2 aligns across 10 bases. V shed 1 base and J 5 bases; nucleotides not matched to a gene: 4. The CDR3 spans 16 residues. The germline V gene has CDR1 MNHNY and CDR2 SVGAGI (reference sequence). DNA for the CDR3: TGTGCCAGCAGTTACTTCACTAGCGGGAATACCGGGGAGCTGTTTTTT. Translation: CASSYFTSGNTGELFF.

This clonotype was recorded at least ten times. The chain links TRBV29-1 to TRBJ1-4; D uncertain. The CDR3 covers 11 residues. CDR1 is SQVTM, CDR2 ANQGSEA, per germline. V was clipped by 7 bases and J by 5 bases, with 8 bases between them. CDR3 residues: CSGSQNEKLFF. DNA for the CDR3: TGCAGCGGATCACAGAATGAAAAACTGTTTTTT. Supplemented by reference TRBV29-1 and TRBJ1-4, the full variable domain reads SAVISQKPSRDICQRGTSLTIQCQVDSQVTMMFWYRQQPGQSLTLIATANQGSEATYESGFVIDKFPISRPNLTFSTLTVSNMSPEDSSIYLCSGSQNEKLFFGSGTQLSVL.

This clonotype was observed at least ten times. The V and J genes are TRBV5-1 and TRBJ2-7, with D possibly matching TRBD1 (6 bases). The V end was cut by 4 bases, the J end by 2 bases, with 13 bases between. CDR1 and CDR2 (germline): SGHRS, YFSETQ. The CDR3 runs to 14 residues. The CDR3 sequence: CASSTTAGAYEQYF. As DNA, the CDR3 is TGCGCCAGCAGCACAACCGCAGGGGCCTACGAGCAGTACTTC.

With regard to this clonotype: This may be a read error: a much more frequent sequence differs by one nucleotide. The CDR3 bases are TGTGCCAGCGGTAAGCCGGGACAGGGAATCTACGAGCAGTACTTC. Protein: CASGKPGQGIYEQYF. V gene TRBV5-6 combines with J gene TRBJ2-7, with 9 bases that match TRBD1. The CDR3 loop spans 15 amino acids. Unmatched junction bases numbered 11, after V lost 7 bases and J lost 3 bases. The germline V gene has CDR1 SGHDT and CDR2 YYEEEE.

This clonotype appeared many times. The chain combines TRBV7-8 with TRBJ2-1, with D perhaps TRBD2 (6 bases). The CDR3 loop spans 14 amino acids. V was pared by 3 bases and J by 8 bases, with 14 bases between. The germline CDR1 and CDR2 sequences are SGHVS and FQNEAQ. CDR3 sequence (DNA): TGTGCCAGCAGCTTTGGGGGGATTTTTGATGAGCAGTTCTTC. Protein sequence: CASSFGGIFDEQFF.

The chain employs TRBV2 and TRBJ1-5, with TRBD1 as a possible D gene (5 bases). V was pared by 6 bases and J by 5 bases, with 11 bases between. The CDR3 spans 13 residues. Germline V gene lookup returns CDR1 SNHLY and CDR2 FYNNEI. Here the CDR3 reads CASRRGSDQPQHF. CDR3 sequence (DNA): TGTGCCAGCAGGAGGGGATCGGATCAGCCCCAGCATTTT.

This sequence joins TRBV18 and TRBJ2-7; TRBD1 aligns across 7 bases. The V segment lost 0 bases and the J segment 4 bases; nucleotides outside the gene matches: 9. The CDR3 is made up of 16 amino acids. The germline V gene encodes CDR1 KGHSH and CDR2 LQKENI. The CDR3, as DNA: TGTGCCAGCTCACCACCTAAAGCAGGGACAGTTTACGAGCAGTACTTC. Translated, it gives CASSPPKAGTVYEQYF.

At least ten counts were recorded for this clonotype. The CDR3: CSAVTGKLETQYF. DNA of the CDR3: TGCAGTGCCGTTACCGGGAAATTAGAGACCCAGTACTTC. The V gene is TRBV20-1, the J gene TRBJ2-5; D is perhaps TRBD2 (5 bases). Germline V gene lookup returns CDR1 DFQATT and CDR2 SNEGSKA (reference sequence). CDR3 length equals 13 residues. V shed 6 bases and J shed 4 bases, with 15 bases lying between them.

In this sample, this clonotype turned up many times. The rearrangement joins TRBV9 to TRBJ2-3; 7 bases fit TRBD2. V lost 2 bases and J lost 3; bases outside the gene matches: 9. CDR3 size: 16 residues. Germline assignment: CDR1 SGDLS and CDR2 YYNGEE. The CDR3 DNA reads as TGTGCCAGCAGCGTTGGGTCCGGGGGGTCGACAGATACGCAGTATTTT. Amino acid sequence: CASSVGSGGSTDTQYF.

This clonotype was observed many times. The J gene is TRBJ2-7, the V gene TRBV7-3; 9 bases match TRBD2. CDR3 size: 14 residues. Unmatched junction bases numbered 1, after V lost 0 bases and J lost 4 bases. The V gene's germline CDR1 is SGHTA and CDR2 FQGTGA. CDR3 DNA sequence: TGTGCCAGCAGCTTAACTAGCGGGAGTTACGAGCAGTACTTC. It translates to CASSLTSGSYEQYF.

The chain links TRBV12-3 or TRBV12-4 to TRBJ2-7, with unresolved D. This CDR3 is built from 16 residues. V lost 7 bases, J lost 3 bases, and 22 bases lay in between. The DNA for the CDR3 is TGTGCCAGCAATCCGGGCCTGGGTTGGTCGAGCTACGAGCAGTACTTC. Translating it yields CASNPGLGWSSYEQYF.

Comments on this clonotype: Being one base from a much bigger clone, this may be a read error. The chain's CDR3 is CSARLAGGPASGELFF. CDR3 DNA: TGCAGTGCCAGACTAGCGGGAGGGCCGGCTTCCGGGGAGCTGTTTTTT. The gene calls are TRBV20-1 and TRBJ2-2; 14 bases are a match to TRBD2. The CDR3 contains 16 residues. V lost 6 bases to trimming and J lost 6 bases; unmatched junction nucleotides: 9. Germline assignment: CDR1 DFQATT and CDR2 SNEGSKA (reference sequence).

The J gene is TRBJ2-7, the V gene TRBV24-1; 13 bases are shared with TRBD2. CDR3 length: 15 amino acids. Looked up from germline, CDR1 is KGHDR and CDR2 is SFDVKD. The trim removed 4 bases at V and 6 bases at J, leaving 5 bases unmatched. The CDR3 coding sequence is TGTGCCACCAGTGACCCCGGACTAGCGGGAGTCGAGCAGTACTTC. This encodes CATSDPGLAGVEQYF.

Concerning this clonotype: It is likely a read error, because the conserved phenylalanine at the end of the CDR3 is missing. The rearrangement links TRBV4-2 to TRBJ2-2; no clear D. Deletions cut 0 bases from V and 4 bases from J, with 9 bases between. The germline V gene encodes CDR1 LGHNA and CDR2 YNFKEQ. This CDR3 is 15 amino acids long. This CDR3 is CASSQERASTGELFL. Written as DNA, the CDR3 is TGTGCCAGCAGCCAAGAACGTGCGAGCACCGGGGAGCTGTTTCTT.

This clonotype has a count of ten or more. The V and J genes are TRBV20-1 and TRBJ1-2; no definite D call. V shed 6 bases and J shed 0 bases, with 20 bases lying between them. The CDR3 has 16 amino acids. Germline V lookup: CDR1 DFQATT, CDR2 SNEGSKA (reference sequence). The CDR3 sequence: CSAPGGFTSTNYGYTF. CDR3 bases: TGCAGTGCCCCGGGAGGGTTTACGTCGACTAACTATGGCTACACCTTC.

On this clonotype itself: This may be a read error, as it is one base from a much larger clone. This chain uses TRBV6-5 with TRBJ2-7; D remains unclear. This CDR3 is 13 amino acids long. Germline lookup yields CDR1 MNHEY and CDR2 SVGAGI. This chain's CDR3 is CAGSYYTVNEQYF. The CDR3 DNA sequence: TGTGCCGGCAGTTACTATACGGTCAACGAGCAGTACTTC.

This clonotype was counted a single time. A much larger clone sits a single nucleotide away, making a read error possible. This chain links TRBV20-1 with TRBJ2-5; TRBD2 aligns across 10 bases. The CDR3 consists of 18 residues. The germline gives CDR1 DFQATT, CDR2 SNEGSKA (reference sequence). The CDR3, as DNA: TGCAGTGTTAGAGATCCCCTGGCTAGCGGGAGCTTTCGGGAGACCCAGTACTTC. It yields the protein CSVRDPLASGSFRETQYF.

The genes are TRBV7-4 and TRBJ1-6; 11 bases align to TRBD1. V gave up 7 bases and J gave up 7 bases; unmatched junction bases: 3. Looked up from germline, CDR1 is SGHVT and CDR2 is SQSDAQ. The CDR3 has 14 residues. The CDR3 is CASIRDRGNSPLHF. The CDR3 DNA is TGTGCCAGCATCCGGGACAGGGGGAATTCACCCCTCCACTTT.

This clonotype was recorded at least ten times. The chain is built from TRBV13 and TRBJ2-3; D is unclear. CDR3 length: 14 amino acids. The V gene's germline CDR1 is PRHDT and CDR2 FYEKMQ (reference sequence). The V end was cut by 4 bases, the J end by 0 bases, with 8 bases between. The CDR3 is CASSSSRSTDTQYF. CDR3 coding DNA: TGTGCCAGCAGCTCCTCTCGTAGCACAGATACGCAGTATTTT. The full variable domain, completed using reference TRBV13 and TRBJ2-3, is AAGVIQSPRHLIKEKRETATLKCYPIPRHDTVYWYQQGPGQDPQFLISFYEKMQSDKGSIPDRFSAQQFSDYHSELNMSSLELGDSALYFCASSSSRSTDTQYFGPGTRLTVL.

The chain recombines TRBV10-2 with TRBJ2-3, with 7 positions matching TRBD2. Unmatched junction bases numbered 6, after V lost 4 bases and J lost 2 bases. The CDR3 is 15 amino acids. Per germline, CDR1 WSHSY and CDR2 SAAADI. The CDR3 sequence: CASSGGLADTDTQYF. For the CDR3, the DNA is TGCGCCAGCAGTGGTGGGCTAGCGGACACAGATACGCAGTATTTT.